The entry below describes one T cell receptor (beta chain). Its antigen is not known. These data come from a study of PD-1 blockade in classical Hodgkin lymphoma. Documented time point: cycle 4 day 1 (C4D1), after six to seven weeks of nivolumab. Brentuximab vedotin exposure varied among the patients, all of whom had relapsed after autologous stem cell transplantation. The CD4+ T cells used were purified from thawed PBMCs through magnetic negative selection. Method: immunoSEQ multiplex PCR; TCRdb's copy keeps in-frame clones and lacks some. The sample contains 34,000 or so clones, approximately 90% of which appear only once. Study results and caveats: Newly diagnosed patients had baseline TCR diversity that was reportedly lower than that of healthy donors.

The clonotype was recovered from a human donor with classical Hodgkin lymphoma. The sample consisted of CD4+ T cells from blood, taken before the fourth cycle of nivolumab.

CDR3 sequence reads: CASSSGTSSNQPQHF. The CDR3 nucleotides are TGTGCCAGCAGCTCTGGGACAAGTAGCAATCAGCCCCAGCATTTT. This chain connects TRBV5-4 to TRBJ1-5; TRBD1 might be the D (6 bases). V shed 3 bases and J shed 0 bases, with 10 bases lying between them. This CDR3 contains 15 residues. Germline assignment: CDR1 SGHNT and CDR2 YYREEE (reference sequence). Full variable domain (outside the CDR3, taken from reference TRBV5-4 and TRBJ1-5): ETGVTQSPTHLIKTRGQQVTLRCSSQSGHNTVSWYQQALGQGPQFIFQYYREEENGRGNFPPRFSGLQFPNYSSELNVNALELDDSALYLCASSSGTSSNQPQHFGDGTRLSIL.